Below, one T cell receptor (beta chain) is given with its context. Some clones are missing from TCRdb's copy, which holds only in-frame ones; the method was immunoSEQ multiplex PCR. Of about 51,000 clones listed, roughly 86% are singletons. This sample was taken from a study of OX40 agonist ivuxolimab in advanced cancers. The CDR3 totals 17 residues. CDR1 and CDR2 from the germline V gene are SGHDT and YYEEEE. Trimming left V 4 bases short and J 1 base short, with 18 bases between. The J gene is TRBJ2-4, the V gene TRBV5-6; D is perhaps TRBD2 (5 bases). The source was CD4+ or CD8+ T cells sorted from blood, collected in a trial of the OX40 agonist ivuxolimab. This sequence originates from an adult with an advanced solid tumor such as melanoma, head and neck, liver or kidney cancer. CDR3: CASSRRQRVTAKNIQYF. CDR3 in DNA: TGTGCCAGCAGCCGACGTCAGAGGGTAACGGCCAAAAACATTCAGTACTTC.